This T cell receptor (beta chain) appears in the sequencing data of a study of shared clonotypes between healthy human individuals. Germline trimming cut 6 bases from V and 8 bases from J; bases unmatched to any gene: 13. Germline V gene data show CDR1 as LNHDA and CDR2 as SQIVND (reference sequence). This CDR3 contains 15 residues. Profiled with immunoSEQ multiplex PCR; TCRdb holds only in-frame clones, not every one. The top ten hold 1.5% to 2% of the sample, which has 550,000 to 700,000 clones, about 80% seen once. Sequencing was performed on memory CD4+ T cells sorted from blood. The sample's subset: CD45RA-negative fraction. The clonotype originates from a woman aged 25 to 45 in good health. The rearrangement joins TRBV19 to TRBJ1-2; TRBD1 aligns across 9 bases. The CDR3 here is CASSNRGRTDRGYTF. The DNA for the CDR3 is TGTGCCAGTAGCAACAGGGGGCGCACCGACCGGGGCTACACCTTC.